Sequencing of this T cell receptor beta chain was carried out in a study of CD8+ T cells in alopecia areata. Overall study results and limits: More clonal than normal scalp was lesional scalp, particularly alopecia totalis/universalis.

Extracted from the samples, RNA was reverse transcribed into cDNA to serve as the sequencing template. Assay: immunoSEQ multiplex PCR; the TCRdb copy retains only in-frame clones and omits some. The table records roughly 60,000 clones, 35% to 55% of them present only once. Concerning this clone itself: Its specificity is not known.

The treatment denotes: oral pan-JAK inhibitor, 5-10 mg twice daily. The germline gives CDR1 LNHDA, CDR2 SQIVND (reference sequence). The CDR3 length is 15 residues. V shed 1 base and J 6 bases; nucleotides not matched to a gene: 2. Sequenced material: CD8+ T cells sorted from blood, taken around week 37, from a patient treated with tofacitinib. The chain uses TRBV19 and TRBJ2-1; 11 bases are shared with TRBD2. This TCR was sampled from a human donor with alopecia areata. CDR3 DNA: TGTGCCAGTAGTATAGGGGGACTAGCGGCCAATGAGCAGTTCTTC. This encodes CASSIGGLAANEQFF.